One T cell receptor (beta chain) is described in this entry. The antigen remains unidentified. This record belongs to a study of blood T cells in healthy people across ages. The study's findings and limits: Observed TCR beta diversity per million T cells went down as age went up. This fall followed a roughly linear course with age.

Sample-barcoded 5' priming and a J-beta primer mix drove a second PCR of roughly 6 to 12 cycles. Each of the cDNA molecules was tagged by a template-switch adaptor with 12 random nucleotides. Each single sample gave us at least 2.5 million CDR3-containing paired-end reads. One entry per CDR3 protein, called by TCRdb with MiXCR from the 5' RACE reads. Of around 1.5 million distinct CDR3 sequences in the sample, 30% to 35% were seen once. Donors gave around 10 milliliters of peripheral blood apiece. V shed 5 bases and J shed 0 bases, with 8 bases lying between them. CDR3 size: 15 residues. Germline CDR1 SGHTA, CDR2 FQGTGA.

V and J are TRBV7-3 and TRBJ2-6; D is ambiguous. The origin of this receptor is a woman aged 25-40 years in good health. Input material: blood. The CDR3 reads CASSPHYSGANVLTF. The CDR3 DNA reads TGTGCCAGCAGCCCACACTACTCTGGGGCCAACGTCCTGACTTTC.